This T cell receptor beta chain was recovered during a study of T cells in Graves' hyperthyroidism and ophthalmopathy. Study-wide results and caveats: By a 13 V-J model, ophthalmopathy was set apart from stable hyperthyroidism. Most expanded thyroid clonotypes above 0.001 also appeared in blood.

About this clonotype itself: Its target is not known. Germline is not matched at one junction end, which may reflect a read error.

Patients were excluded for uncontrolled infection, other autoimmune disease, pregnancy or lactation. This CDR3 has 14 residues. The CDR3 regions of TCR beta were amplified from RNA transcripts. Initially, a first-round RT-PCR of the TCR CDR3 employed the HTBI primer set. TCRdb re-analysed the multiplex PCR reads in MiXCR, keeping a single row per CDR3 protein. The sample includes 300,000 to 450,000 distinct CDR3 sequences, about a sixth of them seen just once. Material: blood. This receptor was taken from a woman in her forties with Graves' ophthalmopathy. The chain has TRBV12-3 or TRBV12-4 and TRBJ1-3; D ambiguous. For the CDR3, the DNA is TGTGCCAGCGGTTGGGAGGGAGCTGGAAGCACCATATATTTT. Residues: CASGWEGAGSTIYF.